This TCR beta chain originates from a study of T cell repertoires in cytomegalovirus infection. Study context: Indications came from public TCR beta signatures; they pointed to CMV infection and to a matching HLA type.

V lost 7 bases to trimming and J lost 6 bases; unmatched junction nucleotides: 15. The CDR3 has 16 amino acids. For this clonotype: Antigen specificity is unknown.

A single record per CDR3 protein comes from TCRdb applying MiXCR to the reads. In the table there are more than 45,000 distinct CDR3 sequences, 25% to 40% of which are singletons. Study-level points and caveats: The study found HLA-C-restricted CMV-specific TCR beta clonotypes dominating the ex vivo response. CMV carriers with the relevant HLA were identified by cumulative public TCR beta family frequency.

V gene TRBV12-3 or TRBV12-4 combines with J gene TRBJ2-3; 8 bases map to TRBD2. The sequenced sample consisted of PBMCs, sequenced either directly or after in vitro stimulation (not recorded which). The receptor comes from a human donor in good health (CMV status not recorded). Some clones in this sample may be carry-over from other donors' samples. This CDR3 is CASTLRGGFNTDTQYF. The CDR3 DNA reads TGTGCCAGCACTCTCCGCGGGGGGTTTAACACGGATACGCAGTATTTT.